This entry features one T cell receptor beta chain sequence. What this receptor recognizes is not known. No much larger clone exists at a distance of one base, and base qualities are not known. In this study, focal radiation therapy paired with CTLA-4 blockade (ipilimumab) was tested in patients who had chemo-refractory metastatic non-small-cell lung cancer. As encoded in the germline V gene (reference sequence), CDR1 is LNHDA while CDR2 is SQIVND. At the junction V is shortened by 6 bases and J by 2 bases; bases outside the gene matches: 6. Measured from the cysteine to the phenylalanine, the CDR3 is 14 residues long. The sequence is cut down to CDR3 DNA, 42 bases in frame from base 1. The source of the sample is a study of radiotherapy plus CTLA-4 blockade in lung cancer (dated by TCRdb to 2017 to 2018). A note on the overall study: Among enrolled patients, approximately 18% had an objective response and 30% to 35% reached disease control.

Study-wide conclusions, independent of this receptor: Early dynamic changes in blood T cell clones, together with increased serum interferon-beta after radiation, were reported as the strongest predictors of response. TCR clones derived from tumors expanded in peripheral blood after treatment with radiotherapy and ipilimumab.

Preparation of the library involved the immunoSEQ multiplex PCR assay. Drawn from immuneACCESS, this table holds only the in-frame rearrangements with V and J called that TCRdb kept. Clones are partly lost; checked studies trace under half to an unresolved V gene and leave the rest unexplained. The sample data list approximately 25,000 clones, and about three quarters of these were observed just once. About 3.5% of the sample goes to the ten largest clones. The TCR originated in a human donor with non-small cell lung cancer who had stable disease on radiotherapy plus ipilimumab. Here the sequenced sample was peripheral blood, taken from a patient treated with radiotherapy plus ipilimumab. This sequence uses TRBV19 and TRBJ1-2, with 7 junctional bases fitting TRBD1. The CDR3 region has the sequence CASSGKQGNYGYTF. The DNA sequence follows: TGTGCCAGTAGCGGTAAACAGGGGAACTATGGCTACACCTTC.